This TCR beta chain was identified during a study of blood T cell repertoires in COVID-19. Whole-study context: Acute-phase and convalescent COVID-19 samples originated in the United States, Italy and Spain.

Authors' methods: Amplification of reference gene primers was used by the study to estimate nucleated cell counts. Measured with immunoSEQ multiplex PCR; TCRdb has only the in-frame clones, and not every one. V and J calls and clone size are copied from that table; D and trimming were computed from the DNA. The table has 200,000 to 300,000 clones, around 86% seen once; the top ten hold 3.3%. Trimming removed 3 bases from V and 5 bases from J; junction bases left unmatched: 7. There are 16 residues in the CDR3. Looked up from germline, CDR1 is SGHNT and CDR2 is YYREEE (reference sequence). Input material: PBMCs or T cells enriched from blood (not recorded which). The source of this sequence is a middle-aged woman with acute COVID-19. The J gene is TRBJ2-5, the V gene TRBV5-4; 13 bases are shared with TRBD2. The CDR3: CASSSRLAGGKETQYF. The CDR3 DNA reads TGTGCCAGCAGCTCCAGACTAGCGGGAGGCAAGGAGACCCAGTACTTC.